This entry features one T cell receptor (beta chain) sequence. Only in-frame clones appear in the TCRdb table, and some are missing; sequencing was by immunoSEQ multiplex PCR. The sample yields about 81,000 clones, approximately 86% seen once. The data were obtained in a study of blood T cell repertoires in COVID-19. Study overall: Sample material is recorded as cDNA or gDNA derived from T cells, B-cell-depleted T cells, or PBMCs.

The germline V gene has CDR1 MGHRA and CDR2 YSYEKL. CDR3 size: 17 residues. V gave up 4 bases and J gave up 0 bases, with 16 bases separating them. Input material: peripheral blood. This sequence joins TRBV4-1 and TRBJ2-1; possible D gene TRBD2, 6 bases. This receptor was identified in a woman older than 75 with acute or convalescent COVID-19. CDR3 protein: CASSRLLAQSSYNEQFF. The CDR3 coding sequence is TGCGCCAGCAGCCGCTTACTAGCACAAAGCTCCTACAATGAGCAGTTCTTC.